These T cell receptor beta chains were read from a single sample in a study of T-cell memory formation after mild COVID-19. In TCRdb, the 5' RACE reads were re-called with MiXCR into one record per CDR3 protein. This sample yields hundreds of thousands of distinct CDR3 sequences, of which approximately 15% are seen a single time; just over 8% belongs to the top ten. Sequenced input: PBMCs or a T cell subset sorted from them (not recorded which). These receptors were obtained from an adult woman who had mild COVID-19 (a few samples of this study predate the infection). Cell type and time point are not known. Each CDR3 is given with its conserved first and last residue. The D gene is left open where the match is weak. The size of a clone is reported for some rows only, either as once, few or many, or as a class for expanded clones.

clone size,V gene,J gene,D gene,CDR3 DNA,CDR3 protein
few,TRBV2,TRBJ2-5,TRBD1,TGTGCCAGCAGTTTCAACAGGGGGCCAGAGACCCAGTACTTC,CASSFNRGPETQYF
-,TRBV20-1,TRBJ2-7,-,TGCAGTGCGACAAAAGGCGCTTACGAGCAGTACTTC,CSATKGAYEQYF
few,TRBV6-5,TRBJ1-5,-,TGTGCCAGCAGCGTGTCCAGGGCCGAATGGCCCCAGCATTTT,CASSVSRAEWPQHF
-,TRBV24-1,TRBJ2-1,-,TGTGCCACCAGTGATAGGGACAATGAGCAGTTCTTC,CATSDRDNEQFF
-,TRBV2,TRBJ1-2,TRBD1,TGTGCCAGCAGGGATGAGGGGGCGCCTGGCTATGGCTACACCTTC,CASRDEGAPGYGYTF
-,TRBV20-1,TRBJ2-2,TRBD2,TGCAGTGCTAGAGAACCGGGACTAGCGGACACCGGGGAGCTGTTTTTT,CSAREPGLADTGELFF
few,TRBV27,TRBJ1-4,-,TGTGCCAGCAGCCTCTCAGGGTCTATCAATGAAAAACTGTTTTTT,CASSLSGSINEKLFF
-,TRBV29-1,TRBJ2-5,TRBD1,TGCAGCGTTACTACAGGGGCCCGGGAGACCCAGTACTTC,CSVTTGARETQYF
many,TRBV20-1,TRBJ1-1,-,TGCAGTGCTAGAGTAGGGCCGCAGAACACTGAAGCTTTCTTT,CSARVGPQNTEAFF
-,TRBV9,TRBJ2-3,-,TGTGCCAGCAGCGTAGCTCCTCACATAAACACAGATACGCAGTATTTT,CASSVAPHINTDTQYF
many,TRBV27,TRBJ2-7,-,TGTGCCAGCAGTCCCCCCGGCCGGGGGGAGCAGTACTTC,CASSPPGRGEQYF
many,TRBV12-3/TRBV12-4,TRBJ1-1,-,TGTGCCAGCAGTTCTCGAGGCCACACTGAAGCTTTCTTT,CASSSRGHTEAFF
few,TRBV4-3,TRBJ2-2,-,TGCGCCAGCAGCCAAGACACGGGTTCCACCGGGGAGCTGTTTTTT,CASSQDTGSTGELFF
many,TRBV6-5,TRBJ2-7,-,TGTGCCAGCAGTTTCCTTCAGGGTTACGAGCAGTACTTC,CASSFLQGYEQYF
-,TRBV14,TRBJ2-7,-,TGTGCCAACGCGCTGAGCGGGCCTTACGAGCAGTACTTC,CANALSGPYEQYF
few,TRBV7-2,TRBJ2-1,-,TGTGCCAGCAGCTTAGCCCGGGGCAACAATGAGCAGTTCTTC,CASSLARGNNEQFF